The rows below give T cell receptor beta chains drawn from one sample of a study of OX40 agonist ivuxolimab in advanced cancers. Clones were sequenced by immunoSEQ multiplex PCR, and TCRdb holds only the in-frame ones, with some missing. Of roughly 48,000 clones in the sample, less than 85% were seen once. Sequencing was performed on CD4+ or CD8+ T cells sorted from blood, taken in a trial of the OX40 agonist ivuxolimab. These receptors were obtained from an adult with an advanced solid tumor such as melanoma, head and neck, liver or kidney cancer. CDR3s include the opening cysteine and the closing phenylalanine or tryptophan. D genes are given only for firm matches. Size is stated for part of the rows, as once, few or many counts, or as a class when the clone is expanded.

size	V	D	J	DNA	CDR3
.	TRBV30	TRBD2	TRBJ2-3	TGTGCCTGGAGTGTAGTAGCGGGAGTCCTAGATACGCAGTATTTT	CAWSVVAGVLDTQYF
.	TRBV5-1	.	TRBJ1-2	TGCGCCAGCAGCTTGACAGGGACGGAAGGCTACACCTTC	CASSLTGTEGYTF
once	TRBV7-2	TRBD2	TRBJ2-3	TGTGCCAGCAGCTTAGCTAGCGGGGGGACAGATACGCAGTATTTT	CASSLASGGTDTQYF
.	TRBV21-1	.	TRBJ1-4	TGTGCCAGCAGCGCCACTGTAAAGGAAAAACTGTTTTTT	CASSATVKEKLFF
.	TRBV11-1	TRBD1	TRBJ2-1	TGTGCCAGCAGCCGTACCGGGACAGGGGTAAATGAGCAGTTCTTC	CASSRTGTGVNEQFF
.	TRBV7-9	.	TRBJ2-5	TGTGCCAGCAGCTTAGCGCTCTCCAGGGAAGAGACCCAGTACTTC	CASSLALSREETQYF
.	TRBV4-3	TRBD2	TRBJ2-2	TGCGCCAGCAGCCAAGAAGCCGGGACTAGCGGGTGGCGGGACACCGGGGAGCTGTTTTTT	CASSQEAGTSGWRDTGELFF
.	TRBV4-3	.	TRBJ1-2	TGCGCCAGCAGCCAAGATGCAAGGGGGGCAGGCGGTGTGGATGGCTACACCTTC	CASSQDARGAGGVDGYTF
.	TRBV2	.	TRBJ2-2	TGTGCCAGCAGTTGGACCGGGGAGCTGTTTTTT	CASSWTGELFF
.	TRBV1	.	TRBJ2-5	TGCACCAGCAGCCAAGATCCCCCAAAAACAGGGGCCCCGTCACGGGAGACCCAGTACTTC	CTSSQDPPKTGAPSRETQYF
few	TRBV19	.	TRBJ1-2	TGTGCCAGTAGTATGGATAGGGGATGGGATGGCTACACCTTC	CASSMDRGWDGYTF
.	TRBV7-9	.	TRBJ2-2	TGTGCCAGCAGCCACGCTAACACCGGGGAGCTGTTTTTT	CASSHANTGELFF